This T cell receptor beta chain was captured by sequencing in a study of T cells in Graves' hyperthyroidism and ophthalmopathy. This clonotype was seen at least ten times. Its antigen remains unknown. The V end lost 10 bases, the J end lost 1 base, and 23 bases lay between the germline ends. This CDR3 contains 17 residues. CDR1 and CDR2 from the germline V gene are MNHNS and SASEGT. Template material for amplifying TCR beta CDR3 regions consisted of RNA transcripts. Carried out on the TCR CDR3, a first-round RT-PCR used the HTBI primer set. A single record per CDR3 protein comes from TCRdb applying MiXCR to the multiplex PCR reads. In the table there are 300,000 to 350,000 distinct CDR3 sequences, 11% to 15% of which are singletons. Diagnoses were established using clinical symptoms, serum thyroxine and TRAb, thyroid ultrasound and orbital computed tomography. Fresh peripheral blood, 7.5 to 10 ml of it, supplied the PBMCs.

Findings and caveats of the study: Blood held most thyroid clonotypes expanded above 0.001 frequency. Model-based prediction identified ophthalmopathy a median 6.5 months prior to its onset.

This sequence joins TRBV6-1 and TRBJ2-1, with TRBD2 as a possible D gene (5 bases). The sample was blood. The source is a woman aged 30 to 39 with Graves' hyperthyroidism. The CDR3 reads CATNYPSWWGSYNEQFF. The CDR3 region has the DNA TGTGCCACCAACTACCCTAGCTGGTGGGGTTCCTACAATGAGCAGTTCTTC.